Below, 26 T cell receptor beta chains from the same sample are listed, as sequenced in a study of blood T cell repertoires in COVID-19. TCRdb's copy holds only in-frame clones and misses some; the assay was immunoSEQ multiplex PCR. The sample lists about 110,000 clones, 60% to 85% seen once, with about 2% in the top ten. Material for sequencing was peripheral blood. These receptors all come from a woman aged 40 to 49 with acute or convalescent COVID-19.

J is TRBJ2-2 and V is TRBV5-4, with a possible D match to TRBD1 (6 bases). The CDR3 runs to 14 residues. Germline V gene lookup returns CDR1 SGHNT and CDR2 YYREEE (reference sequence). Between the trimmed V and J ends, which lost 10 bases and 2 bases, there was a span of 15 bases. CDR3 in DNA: TGTGCCTGCACGACAGGTTTCAACACCGGGGAGCTGTTTTTT. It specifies CACTTGFNTGELFF.

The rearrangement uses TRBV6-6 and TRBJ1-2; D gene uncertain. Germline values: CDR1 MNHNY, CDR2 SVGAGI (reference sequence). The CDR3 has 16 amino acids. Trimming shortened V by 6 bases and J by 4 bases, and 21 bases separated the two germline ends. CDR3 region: CASRTLDTSAGYGYTF. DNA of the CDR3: TGTGCCAGCAGGACCCTTGATACGTCGGCGGGCTATGGCTACACCTTC.

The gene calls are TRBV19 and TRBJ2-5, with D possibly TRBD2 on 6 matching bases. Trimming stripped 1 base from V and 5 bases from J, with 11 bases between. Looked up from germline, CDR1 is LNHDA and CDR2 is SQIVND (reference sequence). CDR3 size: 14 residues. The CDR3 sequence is CASSIVGGAETQYF. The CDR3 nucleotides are TGTGCCAGTAGTATAGTTGGCGGGGCGGAGACCCAGTACTTC.

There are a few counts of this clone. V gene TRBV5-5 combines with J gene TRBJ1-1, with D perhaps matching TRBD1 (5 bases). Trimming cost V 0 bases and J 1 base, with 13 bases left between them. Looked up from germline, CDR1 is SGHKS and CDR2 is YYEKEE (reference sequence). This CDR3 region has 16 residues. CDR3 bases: TGTGCCAGCAGCTTGGCCGGGGGTCCTAGGAACACTGAAGCTTTCTTT. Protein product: CASSLAGGPRNTEAFF.

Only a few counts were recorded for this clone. CDR3: CASSQEGTGYGYTF. The CDR3 DNA follows: TGTGCCAGCAGCCAAGAGGGTACAGGCTATGGCTACACCTTC. The genes are TRBV3-1 (or the pseudogene TRBV3-2) and TRBJ1-2; weak D call: TRBD1 (5 bases). CDR1 and CDR2 (germline): LGHDT, YNNKEL (reference sequence). The CDR3 sequence is 14 residues long. Between the trimmed V and J ends, which lost 0 bases and 4 bases, there was a span of 9 bases.

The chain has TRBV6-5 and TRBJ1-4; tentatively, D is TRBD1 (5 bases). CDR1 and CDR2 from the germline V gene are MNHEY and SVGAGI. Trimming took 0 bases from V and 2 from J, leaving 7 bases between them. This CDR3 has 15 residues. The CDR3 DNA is TGTGCCAGCAGTTACTCGCGGGGGACTAATGAAAAACTGTTTTTT. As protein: CASSYSRGTNEKLFF.

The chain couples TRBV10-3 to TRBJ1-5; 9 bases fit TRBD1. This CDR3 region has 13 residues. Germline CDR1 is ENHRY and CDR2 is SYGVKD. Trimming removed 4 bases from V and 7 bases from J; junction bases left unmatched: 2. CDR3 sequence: CAISGQGDQPQHF. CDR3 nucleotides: TGTGCCATCAGTGGACAGGGGGACCAGCCCCAGCATTTT.

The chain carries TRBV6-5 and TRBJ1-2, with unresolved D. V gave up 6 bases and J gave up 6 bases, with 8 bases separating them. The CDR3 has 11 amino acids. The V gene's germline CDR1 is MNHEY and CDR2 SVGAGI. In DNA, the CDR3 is TGTGCCAGCAGAGCCCAAGATGGCTACACCTTC. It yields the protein CASRAQDGYTF.

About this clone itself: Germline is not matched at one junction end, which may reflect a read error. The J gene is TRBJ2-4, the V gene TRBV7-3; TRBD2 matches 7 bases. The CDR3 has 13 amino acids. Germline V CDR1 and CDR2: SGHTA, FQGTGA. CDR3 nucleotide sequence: TGTGCCAGCAGCATTGGACTAGGGGAGATTCTGTACTTC. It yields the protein CASSIGLGEILYF.

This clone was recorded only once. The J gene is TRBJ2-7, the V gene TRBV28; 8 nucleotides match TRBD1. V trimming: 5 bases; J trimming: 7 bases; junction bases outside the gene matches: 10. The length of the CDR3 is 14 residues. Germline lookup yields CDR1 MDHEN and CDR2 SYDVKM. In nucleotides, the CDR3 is TGTGCCAGCAGTGCTTATGACAGGGGATGGGAGCAGTACTTC. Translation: CASSAYDRGWEQYF.

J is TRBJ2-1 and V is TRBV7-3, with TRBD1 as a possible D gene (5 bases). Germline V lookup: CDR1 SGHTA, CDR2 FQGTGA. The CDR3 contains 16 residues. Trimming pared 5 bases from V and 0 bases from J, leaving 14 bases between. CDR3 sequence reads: CASSPTVSSSYNEQFF. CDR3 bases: TGTGCCAGCAGCCCGACAGTATCTAGCTCCTACAATGAGCAGTTCTTC.

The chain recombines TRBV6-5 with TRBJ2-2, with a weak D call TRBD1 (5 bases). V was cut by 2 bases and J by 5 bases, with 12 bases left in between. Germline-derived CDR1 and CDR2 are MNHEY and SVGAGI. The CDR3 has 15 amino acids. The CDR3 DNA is TGTGCCAGCAGTTACCTCCAGGGTGCGACCGGGGAGCTGTTTTTT. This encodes CASSYLQGATGELFF.

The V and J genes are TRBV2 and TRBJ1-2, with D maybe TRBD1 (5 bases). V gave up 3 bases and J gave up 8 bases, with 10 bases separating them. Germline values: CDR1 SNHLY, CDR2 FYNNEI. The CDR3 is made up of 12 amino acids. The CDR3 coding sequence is TGTGCCAGCAGTGACAGGGTCGGGGGCTACACCTTC. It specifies CASSDRVGGYTF.

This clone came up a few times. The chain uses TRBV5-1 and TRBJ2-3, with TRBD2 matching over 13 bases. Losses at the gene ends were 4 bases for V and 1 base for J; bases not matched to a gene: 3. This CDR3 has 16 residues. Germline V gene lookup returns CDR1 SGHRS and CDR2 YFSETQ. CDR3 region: CASSPGTSGGTDTQYF. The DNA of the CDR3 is TGCGCCAGCAGCCCTGGGACTAGCGGGGGCACAGATACGCAGTATTTT.

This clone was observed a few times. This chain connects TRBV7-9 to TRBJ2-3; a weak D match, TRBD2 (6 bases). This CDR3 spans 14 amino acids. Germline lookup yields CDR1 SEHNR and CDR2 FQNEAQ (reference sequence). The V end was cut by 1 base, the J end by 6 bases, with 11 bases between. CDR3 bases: TGTGCCAGCAGCTTAGAGCGGGTTGTGGATACGCAGTATTTT. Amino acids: CASSLERVVDTQYF.

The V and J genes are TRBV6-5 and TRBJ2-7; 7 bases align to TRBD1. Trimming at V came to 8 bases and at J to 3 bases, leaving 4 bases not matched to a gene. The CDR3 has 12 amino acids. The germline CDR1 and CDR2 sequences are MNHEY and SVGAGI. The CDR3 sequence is CASRDRNYEQYF. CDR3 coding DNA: TGTGCCAGCCGGGACAGAAACTACGAGCAGTACTTC.

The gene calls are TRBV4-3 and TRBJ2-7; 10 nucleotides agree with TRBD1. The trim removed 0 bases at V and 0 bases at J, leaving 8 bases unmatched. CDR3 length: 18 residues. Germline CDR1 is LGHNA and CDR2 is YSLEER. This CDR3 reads CASSQDRSDRGASYEQYF. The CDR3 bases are TGCGCCAGCAGCCAAGATCGTTCGGACAGGGGGGCCTCCTACGAGCAGTACTTC.

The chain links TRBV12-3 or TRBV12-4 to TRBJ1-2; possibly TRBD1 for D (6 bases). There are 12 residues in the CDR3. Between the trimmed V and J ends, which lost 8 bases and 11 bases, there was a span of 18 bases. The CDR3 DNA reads TGTGCCAGCGGATGGCAGGGGCTTCGGTACACCTTC. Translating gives CASGWQGLRYTF.

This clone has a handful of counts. CDR3 protein: CASSDYRGGGYTF. CDR3 DNA sequence: TGCGCCAGCAGCGACTACAGGGGAGGCGGCTACACCTTC. V gene TRBV10-1 combines with J gene TRBJ1-2; TRBD1 agrees at 7 bases. This CDR3 has 13 amino acids. Germline values: CDR1 WNHNN, CDR2 SYGVQD (reference sequence). V lost 6 bases and J lost 8; bases outside the gene matches: 9.

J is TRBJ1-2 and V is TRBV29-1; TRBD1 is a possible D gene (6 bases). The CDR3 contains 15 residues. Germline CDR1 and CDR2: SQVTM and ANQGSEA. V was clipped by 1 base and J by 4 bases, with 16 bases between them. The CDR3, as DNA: TGCAGCGTTGAAGGGGGGCCAGGGGTTATCTATGGCTACACCTTC. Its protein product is CSVEGGPGVIYGYTF.

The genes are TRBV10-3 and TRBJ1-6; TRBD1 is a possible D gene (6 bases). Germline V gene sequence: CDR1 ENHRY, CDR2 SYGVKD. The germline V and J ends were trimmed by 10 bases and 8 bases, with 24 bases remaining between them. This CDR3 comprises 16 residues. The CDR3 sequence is CASAGQLDTSDSPLHF. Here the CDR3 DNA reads TGTGCCAGCGCCGGACAGCTCGATACCTCGGATTCACCCCTCCACTTT.

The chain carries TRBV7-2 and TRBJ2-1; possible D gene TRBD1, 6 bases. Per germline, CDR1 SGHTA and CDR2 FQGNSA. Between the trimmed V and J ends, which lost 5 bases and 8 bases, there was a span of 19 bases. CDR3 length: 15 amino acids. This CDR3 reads CASSLGGTGYYEQFF. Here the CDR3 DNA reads TGTGCCAGCAGCCTAGGGGGAACAGGGTACTATGAGCAGTTCTTC.

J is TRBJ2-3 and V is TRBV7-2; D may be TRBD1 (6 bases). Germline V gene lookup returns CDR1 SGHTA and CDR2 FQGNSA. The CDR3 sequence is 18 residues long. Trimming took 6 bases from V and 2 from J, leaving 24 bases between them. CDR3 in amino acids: CASSSPGQSTFYTDTQYF. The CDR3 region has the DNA TGTGCCAGCAGTTCTCCGGGACAAAGCACGTTTTACACAGATACGCAGTATTTT.

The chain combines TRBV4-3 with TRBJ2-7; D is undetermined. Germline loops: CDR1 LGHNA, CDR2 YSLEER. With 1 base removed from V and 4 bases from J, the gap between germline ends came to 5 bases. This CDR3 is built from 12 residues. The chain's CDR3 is CASSQGSYEQYF. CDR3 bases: TGCGCCAGCAGCCAAGGCAGTTACGAGCAGTACTTC.

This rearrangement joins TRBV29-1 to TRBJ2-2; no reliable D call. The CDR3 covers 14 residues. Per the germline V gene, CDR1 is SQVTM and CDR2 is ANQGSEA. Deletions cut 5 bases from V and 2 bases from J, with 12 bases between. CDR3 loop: CSVSVFINTGELFF. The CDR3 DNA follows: TGCAGCGTTTCAGTCTTCATTAACACCGGGGAGCTGTTTTTT.

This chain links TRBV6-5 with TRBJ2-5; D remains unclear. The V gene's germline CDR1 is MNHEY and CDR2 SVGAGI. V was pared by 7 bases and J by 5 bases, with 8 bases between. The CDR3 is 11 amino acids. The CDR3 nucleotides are TGTGCCAGCACCTTCTCTGAGACCCAGTACTTC. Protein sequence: CASTFSETQYF.